This T cell receptor beta chain originates from a study of blood T cell repertoires in COVID-19. Study details: Samples representing acute and convalescent COVID-19 were sourced from the United States, Italy and Spain. From T cells, B-cell-depleted T cells, or PBMCs came the material, which was cDNA or gDNA.

In the original analysis: The assay estimated nucleated cells by amplifying reference gene primers. Sequencing was performed with immunoSEQ multiplex PCR; in TCRdb, only in-frame clones are kept and a portion is missing. For V, J and clone size, that table is used; D and trimming come from the DNA. The table has 100,000 to 150,000 clones, about two thirds seen once; the top ten hold about 0.85%. Trimming left V 0 bases short and J 4 bases short, with 8 bases between. Germline CDR1 SGHAT, CDR2 FQNNGV. This CDR3 has 14 residues. V usage is TRBV11-2 and J usage is TRBJ2-3; TRBD1 might be the D (5 bases). Sequences were obtained from peripheral blood. The sequence was obtained from a human donor with acute or convalescent COVID-19. The donor label of this sample is uncertain. Here the CDR3 reads CASSLDRVADTQYF. In DNA form, the CDR3 reads TGTGCCAGCAGCTTAGACAGGGTGGCAGATACGCAGTATTTT.